The TCR beta chain described here comes from a study of long-term antiretroviral therapy in people with HIV. Findings and caveats of the study: Within the repertoire, clones expanded before ART were dominant at all time points.

Sequencing used immunoSEQ v3.0 at survey level. Sequencing set out to capture about 40,000-55,000 T-cell genomes per sample. TCRdb's table, derived via immunoSEQ multiplex PCR, lists solely in-frame clones and lacks some. Of roughly 30,000 clones in the sample, about nine tenths were seen once. This CDR3 contains 15 residues. About this clone: Its antigen is not identified.

Sequencing was performed on unsorted PBMCs, taken 3.2 years before starting antiretroviral therapy. This sequence was found in a man aged 50 or older with HIV. The rearrangement joins TRBV21-1 to TRBJ1-3. TRBV21-1 is described as a pseudogene. The DNA for the CDR3 is TGTGCCAGCAGCAAGGTGCGGGCCTCTGGAAACACCATATATTTT. Translation: CASSKVRASGNTIYF.